This T cell receptor beta chain is drawn from a study of shared clonotypes between healthy human individuals. Sorted-subset replicate PCR reactions contained around 220 ng DNA, corresponding to tens of thousands of T cell genomes. The data were produced by immunoSEQ multiplex PCR, yet TCRdb's version contains in-frame clones alone and is incomplete. The sample has around 550,000 clones; less than 96% are singletons. The CDR3 extends over 15 amino acids. The V gene is TRBV21-1, the J gene TRBJ2-1; the tabulated D call, TRBD2, remains unverified against the DNA. TRBV21-1 is a listed pseudogene. The sequenced material came from naive CD4+ T cells sorted from blood. The subset here: CD45RA+ positively selected. This TCR derives from a woman in her 30s in good health. The CDR3 here is CASRPPAGVMNEQFF. The CDR3, as DNA: TGTGCCAGCCGCCCCCCAGCGGGAGTTATGAATGAGCAGTTCTTC.